One sample yielded the 20 T cell receptor beta chains listed below, sequenced in a study of cytomegalovirus exposure and HLA in healthy donors. Researchers ran the PCR with 60 Vbeta and 13 Jbeta primers. The assay was immunoSEQ multiplex PCR, and TCRdb's table has in-frame clones only and misses some. The sample consists of 95,000 to 150,000 clones, around 80% of them appearing once. The sample taken for sequencing was PBMCs. These receptors all come from a man in his thirties or forties in good health and CMV-seropositive.

V and J are TRBV5-5 and TRBJ2-7; D gene unclear. This CDR3 has 14 residues. The V gene's germline CDR1 is SGHKS and CDR2 YYEKEE (reference sequence). The ends were cut back, 5 bases at V and 0 bases at J, with 12 bases in the middle. The DNA of the CDR3 is TGTGCCAGCAGTAATCGACTGCTCTCCTACGAGCAGTACTTC. This gives the protein CASSNRLLSYEQYF. Combining the CDR3 with reference TRBV5-5 and TRBJ2-7 gives the whole variable domain DAGVTQSPTHLIKTRGQQVTLRCSPISGHKSVSWYQQVLGQGPQFIFQYYEKEERGRGNFPDRFSARQFPNYSSELNVNALLLGDSALYLCASSNRLLSYEQYFGPGTRLTVT.

This chain uses TRBV18 with TRBJ2-5, with a weak D call TRBD2 (6 bases). The CDR3 loop spans 14 amino acids. The ends were cut back, 4 bases at V and 1 base at J, with 10 bases in the middle. CDR1 is KGHSH, CDR2 LQKENI, per germline. The CDR3 spells CASSLQGGQETQYF. CDR3 DNA sequence: TGTGCCAGCTCACTTCAGGGAGGCCAAGAGACCCAGTACTTC.

The J gene is TRBJ2-2, the V gene TRBV27; D not resolved. The CDR3 contains 15 residues. Germline-derived CDR1 and CDR2 are MNHEY and SMNVEV (reference sequence). Trimming left V 5 bases short and J 4 bases short, with 14 bases between. CDR3: CASSLRSLTTGELFF. For the CDR3, the DNA is TGTGCCAGCAGTCTCCGGTCCTTAACCACCGGGGAGCTGTTTTTT.

This clone showed up just a few times. The V call is TRBV19, the J call TRBJ2-7; TRBD2 agrees at 13 bases. Unmatched junction bases numbered 5, after V lost 5 bases and J lost 4 bases. This CDR3 is 15 amino acids long. Germline assignment: CDR1 LNHDA and CDR2 SQIVND (reference sequence). CDR3 protein: CASSPRTSGSYEQYF. The DNA for the CDR3 is TGTGCCAGTAGTCCCCGGACTAGCGGGAGTTACGAGCAGTACTTC.

This clone came up a few times. The chain combines TRBV5-1 with TRBJ1-1; D gene ambiguous. CDR3 length: 18 amino acids. V shed 0 bases and J shed 1 base, with 19 bases lying between them. Germline CDR1 and CDR2: SGHRS and YFSETQ. The CDR3 is CASSLVPQQQRRNTEAFF. In DNA form, the CDR3 reads TGCGCCAGCAGCTTGGTTCCGCAACAACAACGTCGGAACACTGAAGCTTTCTTT.

V usage is TRBV25-1 and J usage is TRBJ1-1; TRBD1 is a possible D gene (5 bases). The CDR3 consists of 14 residues. Per the germline V gene, CDR1 is MGHDK and CDR2 is SYGVNS. V was trimmed by 4 bases and J by 0 bases, leaving 9 bases between them. The CDR3 nucleotides read TGTGCCAGCAGTGCGGGACTTATGAACACTGAAGCTTTCTTT. This codes for CASSAGLMNTEAFF.

The chain has TRBV29-1 and TRBJ1-1; 7 bases map to TRBD1. With V trimmed by 5 bases and J by 1 base, 4 bases remained unmatched. The length of the CDR3 is 13 residues. Looked up from germline, CDR1 is SQVTM and CDR2 is ANQGSEA. The CDR3: CSVRDRQNTEAFF. The CDR3, as DNA: TGCAGCGTTCGGGACAGACAGAACACTGAAGCTTTCTTT.

This chain connects TRBV9 to TRBJ1-2; no clear D gene. The CDR3 spans 12 residues. Germline V CDR1 and CDR2: SGDLS, YYNGEE. Trimming took off 2 bases at V and 11 bases at J, with 13 bases between the two ends. CDR3 sequence: CASSVDYREYTF. CDR3 DNA: TGTGCCAGCAGCGTCGATTACAGAGAATACACCTTC.

The V call is TRBV7-9, the J call TRBJ2-1; a possible D gene is TRBD2 (6 bases). The CDR3 extends over 16 amino acids. In germline, CDR1 is SEHNR, CDR2 FQNEAQ (reference sequence). V was shortened by 0 bases and J by 1 base, with 10 bases between the two germline ends. The CDR3 region has the DNA TGTGCCAGCAGCTTAGCGATAAGCGGGTCCTACAATGAGCAGTTCTTC. It encodes CASSLAISGSYNEQFF.

This clone occurred once. The chain uses TRBV7-6 and TRBJ1-3; D remains unclear. CDR1 and CDR2 (germline): SGHVS, FNYEAQ. This CDR3 contains 16 residues. The V end lost 5 bases, the J end lost 1 base, and 15 bases lay between the germline ends. The CDR3: CASSRSSGSSGNTIYF. CDR3 coding DNA: TGTGCCAGCAGCCGATCGTCCGGGAGTTCTGGAAACACCATATATTTT.

This clone was observed a handful of times. The genes are TRBV30 and TRBJ1-1, with TRBD1 matching 7 bases. Germline CDR1 is GTSNPN and CDR2 is SVGIG (reference sequence). J lost 5 bases, V lost 4 bases, and 10 bases had no gene match. This CDR3 comprises 14 residues. The CDR3: CAWTGTAWGTEAFF. CDR3 nucleotide sequence: TGTGCCTGGACTGGGACAGCTTGGGGGACTGAAGCTTTCTTT.

The V call is TRBV5-1, the J call TRBJ2-7; 9 bases are shared with TRBD1. The ends lost 0 bases at V and 5 bases at J; junction bases unmatched: 6. Germline loops: CDR1 SGHRS, CDR2 YFSETQ. The CDR3 loop spans 15 amino acids. In DNA, the CDR3 is TGCGCCAGCAGCTTGGTTGGACAGGGGCGGGACGAGCAGTACTTC. Translation: CASSLVGQGRDEQYF.

The chain joins TRBV10-3 to TRBJ1-5, with a possible D match to TRBD1 (6 bases). V lost 4 bases to trimming and J lost 2 bases, with 18 bases between them. This CDR3 is built from 17 residues. Germline V lookup: CDR1 ENHRY, CDR2 SYGVKD. CDR3 in amino acids: CAISGGRDTTGNQPQHF. For the CDR3, the DNA is TGTGCCATCAGTGGGGGCCGGGACACCACCGGCAATCAGCCCCAGCATTTT.

This chain links TRBV23-1 with TRBJ2-7; no firm D call. TRBV23-1 is labeled an ORF, and its function is uncertain. The CDR3 is made up of 13 amino acids. Trimming removed 6 bases from V and 4 bases from J, with 13 bases in between. The DNA of the CDR3 is TGCGCCAGCAGGGCCCCTCCCAGATACGAGCAGTACTTC. Translation gives CASRAPPRYEQYF.

The chain couples TRBV19 to TRBJ1-1, with D maybe TRBD1 (5 bases). Germline V gene data show CDR1 as LNHDA and CDR2 as SQIVND (reference sequence). The CDR3 is 15 amino acids. Trimming removed 7 bases at V and 3 bases at J, with 18 bases between. CDR3 sequence reads: CASTHGGGPDTEAFF. In nucleotides, the CDR3 is TGTGCCAGTACACACGGGGGAGGGCCGGACACTGAAGCTTTCTTT.

This rearrangement joins TRBV2 to TRBJ1-1; the D gene is possibly TRBD1 (5 bases). Trimming left V 4 bases short and J 4 bases short, with 16 bases between. CDR3 length equals 15 residues. Germline-derived CDR1 and CDR2 are SNHLY and FYNNEI. The CDR3 DNA reads TGTGCCAGCAGTGGGAGGGCTACGAGGGGCACTGAAGCTTTCTTT. Encoded protein: CASSGRATRGTEAFF. Filled out from reference TRBV2 and TRBJ1-1, the complete variable domain reads EPEVTQTPSHQVTQMGQEVILRCVPISNHLYFYWYRQILGQKVEFLVSFYNNEISEKSEIFDDQFSVERPDGSNFTLKIRSTKLEDSAMYFCASSGRATRGTEAFFGQGTRLTVV.

The V gene is TRBV13, the J gene TRBJ1-2, with 9 positions matching TRBD1. Trimming at V came to 5 bases and at J to 6 bases, leaving 7 bases not matched to a gene. Germline-derived CDR1 and CDR2 are PRHDT and FYEKMQ (reference sequence). The CDR3 has 14 residues. The CDR3 is CASSLRDRADGYTF. The CDR3, as DNA: TGTGCCAGCAGCCTACGGGACAGGGCTGATGGCTACACCTTC.

This sequence joins TRBV5-1 and TRBJ2-1; 9 bases fit TRBD2. The V segment lost 0 bases and the J segment 5 bases; nucleotides outside the gene matches: 6. This CDR3 comprises 16 residues. The germline gives CDR1 SGHRS, CDR2 YFSETQ. DNA for the CDR3: TGCGCCAGCAGCTTGGCGATGGGGACTAGCAACAATGAGCAGTTCTTC. This gives the protein CASSLAMGTSNNEQFF.

This clone was recorded once. The chain links TRBV30 to TRBJ2-1; 11 bases fit TRBD1. Looked up from germline, CDR1 is GTSNPN and CDR2 is SVGIG (reference sequence). The CDR3 length is 14 residues. The chain's CDR3 is CAGDPGQGDNEQFF. CDR3 DNA: TGTGCTGGAGACCCGGGACAGGGGGACAATGAGCAGTTCTTC.

The chain carries TRBV5-8 and TRBJ2-1, with D perhaps matching TRBD2 (6 bases). This CDR3 spans 17 amino acids. Trimming pared 5 bases from V and 7 bases from J, leaving 25 bases between. CDR1 and CDR2 from the germline V gene are SGHTS and YDEGEE. The CDR3 DNA reads as TGTGCCAGCAGGTGGCAAGTCCCCGGGGGTATGCGGAATGAGCAGTTCTTC. It is translated as CASRWQVPGGMRNEQFF.